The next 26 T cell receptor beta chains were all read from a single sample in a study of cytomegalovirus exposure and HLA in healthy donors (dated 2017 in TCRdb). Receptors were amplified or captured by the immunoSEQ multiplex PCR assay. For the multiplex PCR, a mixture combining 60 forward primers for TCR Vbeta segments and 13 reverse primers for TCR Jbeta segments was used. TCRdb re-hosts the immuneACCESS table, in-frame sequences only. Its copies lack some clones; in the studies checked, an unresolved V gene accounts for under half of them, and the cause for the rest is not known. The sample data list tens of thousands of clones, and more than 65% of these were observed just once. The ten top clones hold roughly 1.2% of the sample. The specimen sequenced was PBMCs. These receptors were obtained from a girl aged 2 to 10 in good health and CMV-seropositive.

CDR3 residues: CASSFPWGGPITMVYTF. CDR3 nucleotide sequence: TGTGCCAGCAGTTTTCCTTGGGGGGGCCCGATTACTATGGTCTACACCTTC. This chain connects TRBV28 to TRBJ1-2; weak D call: TRBD1 (6 bases). The CDR3 is 17 amino acids. Germline lookup yields CDR1 MDHEN and CDR2 SYDVKM. V shed 3 bases and J shed 10 bases, with 27 bases lying between them.

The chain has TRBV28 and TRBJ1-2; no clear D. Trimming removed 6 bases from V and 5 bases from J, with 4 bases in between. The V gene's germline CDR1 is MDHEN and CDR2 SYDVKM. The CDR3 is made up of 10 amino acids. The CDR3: CASSQYGYTF. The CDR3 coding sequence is TGTGCCAGCAGCCAATATGGCTACACCTTC.

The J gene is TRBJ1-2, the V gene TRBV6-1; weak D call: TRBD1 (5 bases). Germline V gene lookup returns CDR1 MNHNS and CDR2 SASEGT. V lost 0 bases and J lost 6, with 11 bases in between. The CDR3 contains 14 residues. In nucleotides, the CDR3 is TGTGCCAGCAGTGAAGCGTGGGCGGGGGATGGCTACACCTTC. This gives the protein CASSEAWAGDGYTF.

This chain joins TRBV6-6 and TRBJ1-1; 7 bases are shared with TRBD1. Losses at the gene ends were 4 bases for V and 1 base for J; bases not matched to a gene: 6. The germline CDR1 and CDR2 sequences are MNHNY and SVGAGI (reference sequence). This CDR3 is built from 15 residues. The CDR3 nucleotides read TGTGCCAGCAGTTCTAGACAGGGCCCGAACACTGAAGCTTTCTTT. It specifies CASSSRQGPNTEAFF.

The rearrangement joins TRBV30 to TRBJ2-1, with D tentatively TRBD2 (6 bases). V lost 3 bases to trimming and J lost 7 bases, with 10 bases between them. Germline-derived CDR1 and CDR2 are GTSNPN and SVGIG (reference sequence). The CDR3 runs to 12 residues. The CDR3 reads CAWREGLNEQFF. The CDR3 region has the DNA TGTGCCTGGAGGGAGGGCCTTAATGAGCAGTTCTTC.

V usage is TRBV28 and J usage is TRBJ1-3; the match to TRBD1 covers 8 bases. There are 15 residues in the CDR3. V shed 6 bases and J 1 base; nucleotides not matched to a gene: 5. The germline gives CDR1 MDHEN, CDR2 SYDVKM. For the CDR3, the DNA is TGTGCCAGCAGGGACAGGGTCTCTTCTGGAAACACCATATATTTT. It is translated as CASRDRVSSGNTIYF.

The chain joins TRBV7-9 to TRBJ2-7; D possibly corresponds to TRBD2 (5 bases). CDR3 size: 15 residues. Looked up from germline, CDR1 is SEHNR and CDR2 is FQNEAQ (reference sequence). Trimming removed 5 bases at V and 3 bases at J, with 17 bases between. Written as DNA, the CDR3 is TGTGCCAGCAGCCCTACTAGTTTTAGGAGCTACGAGCAGTACTTC. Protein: CASSPTSFRSYEQYF.

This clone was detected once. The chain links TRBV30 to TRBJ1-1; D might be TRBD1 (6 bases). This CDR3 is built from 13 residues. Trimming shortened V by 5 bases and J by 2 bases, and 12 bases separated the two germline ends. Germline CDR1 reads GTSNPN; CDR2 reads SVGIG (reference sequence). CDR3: CAWADRLNTEAFF. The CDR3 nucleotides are TGTGCCTGGGCCGACAGGTTAAACACTGAAGCTTTCTTT.

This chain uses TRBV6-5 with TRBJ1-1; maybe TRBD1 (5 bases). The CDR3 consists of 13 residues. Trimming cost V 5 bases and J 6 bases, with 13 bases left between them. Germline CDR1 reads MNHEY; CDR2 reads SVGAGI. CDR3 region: CASSHQGAAEAFF. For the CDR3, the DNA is TGTGCCAGCAGTCACCAGGGTGCGGCTGAAGCTTTCTTT.

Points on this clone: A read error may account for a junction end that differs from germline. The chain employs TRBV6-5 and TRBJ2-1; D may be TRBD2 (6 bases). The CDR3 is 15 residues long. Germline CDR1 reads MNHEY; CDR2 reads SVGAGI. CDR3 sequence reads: CASSTDEGPSASLLF. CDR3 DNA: TGTGCCAGCAGTACCGACGAGGGTCCTAGCGCTAGTTTGCTCTTC.

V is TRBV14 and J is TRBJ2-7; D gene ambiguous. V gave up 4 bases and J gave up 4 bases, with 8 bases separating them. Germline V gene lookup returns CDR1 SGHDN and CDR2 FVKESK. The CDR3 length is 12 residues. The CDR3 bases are TGTGCCAGCAGCCTTCGGAGTTACGAGCAGTACTTC. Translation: CASSLRSYEQYF.

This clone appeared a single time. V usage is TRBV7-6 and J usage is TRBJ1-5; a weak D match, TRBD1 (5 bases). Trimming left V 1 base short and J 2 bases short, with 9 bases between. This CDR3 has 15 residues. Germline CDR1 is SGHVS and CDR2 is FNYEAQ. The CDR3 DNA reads TGTGCCAGCAGCTTAGGACAGCGTGGCAATCAGCCCCAGCATTTT. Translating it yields CASSLGQRGNQPQHF.

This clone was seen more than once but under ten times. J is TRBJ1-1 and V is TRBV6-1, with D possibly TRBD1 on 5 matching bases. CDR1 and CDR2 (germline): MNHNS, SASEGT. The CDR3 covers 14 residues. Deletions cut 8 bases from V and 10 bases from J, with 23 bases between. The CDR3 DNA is TGTGCCAGCCTTTCGCAGGGCGGTTTGTTCGGAGCTTTCTTT. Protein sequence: CASLSQGGLFGAFF.

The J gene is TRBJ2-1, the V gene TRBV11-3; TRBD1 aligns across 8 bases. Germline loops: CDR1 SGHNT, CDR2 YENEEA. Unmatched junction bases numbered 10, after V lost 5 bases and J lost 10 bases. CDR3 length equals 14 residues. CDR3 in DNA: TGTGCCAGCAGCCCTGGACAGGGCTTTGGGGAGCAGTTCTTC. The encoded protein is CASSPGQGFGEQFF.

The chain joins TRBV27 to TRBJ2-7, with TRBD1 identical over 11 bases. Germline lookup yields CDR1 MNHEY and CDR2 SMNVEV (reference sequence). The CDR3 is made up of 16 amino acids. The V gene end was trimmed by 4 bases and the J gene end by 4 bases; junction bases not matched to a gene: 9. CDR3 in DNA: TGTGCCAGCAGTTCCCGGAGGACAGGGGGCGCGTACGAGCAGTACTTC. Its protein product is CASSSRRTGGAYEQYF.

The CDR3 DNA reads as TGTGCCAGCAGTTCAGGGGCCCGTGTAGGCAATCAGCCCCAGCATTTT. As protein: CASSSGARVGNQPQHF. The rearrangement uses TRBV6-6 and TRBJ1-5; D may be TRBD1 (6 bases). The CDR3 contains 16 residues. Germline CDR1 reads MNHNY; CDR2 reads SVGAGI (reference sequence). V was shortened by 4 bases and J by 2 bases, with 15 bases between the two germline ends.

The CDR3: CASSSGTGVSDTQYF. CDR3 nucleotide sequence: TGCGCCAGCTCCTCCGGGACAGGGGTCTCAGATACGCAGTATTTT. The V gene is TRBV5-1, the J gene TRBJ2-3, with TRBD1 matching 10 bases. The CDR3 has 15 residues. Trimming cost V 7 bases and J 4 bases; bases outside gene matches: 9. The germline V gene encodes CDR1 SGHRS and CDR2 YFSETQ.

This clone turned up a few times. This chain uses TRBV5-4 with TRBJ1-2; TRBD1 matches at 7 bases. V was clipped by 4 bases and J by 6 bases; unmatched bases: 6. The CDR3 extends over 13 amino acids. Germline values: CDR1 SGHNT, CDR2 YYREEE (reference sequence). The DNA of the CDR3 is TGTGCCAGCAGCAAAGGACAGGCGGATGGCTACACCTTC. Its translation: CASSKGQADGYTF.

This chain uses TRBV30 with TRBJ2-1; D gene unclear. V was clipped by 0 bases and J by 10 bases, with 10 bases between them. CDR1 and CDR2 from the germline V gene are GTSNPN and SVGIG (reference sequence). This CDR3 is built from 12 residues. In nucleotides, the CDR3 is TGTGCCTGGAGTGTAATAGTAAACGAGCAGTTCTTC. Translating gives CAWSVIVNEQFF.

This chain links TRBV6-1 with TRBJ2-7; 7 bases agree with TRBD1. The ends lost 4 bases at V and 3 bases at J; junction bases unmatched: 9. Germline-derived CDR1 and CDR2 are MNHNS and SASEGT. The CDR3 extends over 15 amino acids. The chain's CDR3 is CASSGLPTGIYEQYF. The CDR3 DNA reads TGTGCCAGCAGTGGACTGCCGACAGGGATCTACGAGCAGTACTTC.

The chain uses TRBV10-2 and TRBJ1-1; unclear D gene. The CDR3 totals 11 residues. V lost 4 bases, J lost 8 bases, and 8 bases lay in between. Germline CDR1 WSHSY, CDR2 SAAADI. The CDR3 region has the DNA TGCGCCAGCAGTGCTCCGGGGGAAGCTTTCTTT. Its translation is CASSAPGEAFF.

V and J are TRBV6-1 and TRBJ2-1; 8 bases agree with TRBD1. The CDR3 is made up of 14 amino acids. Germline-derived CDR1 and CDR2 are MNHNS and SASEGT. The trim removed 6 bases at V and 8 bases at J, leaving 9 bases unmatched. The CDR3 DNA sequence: TGTGCCAGCAGACCAGGACAGGGTGGGGATGAGCAGTTCTTC. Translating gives CASRPGQGGDEQFF.

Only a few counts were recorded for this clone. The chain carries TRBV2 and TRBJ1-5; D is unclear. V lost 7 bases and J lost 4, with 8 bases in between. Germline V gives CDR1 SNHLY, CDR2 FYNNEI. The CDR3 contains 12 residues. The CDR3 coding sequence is TGTGCCAGCAAGGGCGGGAATCAGCCCCAGCATTTT. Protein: CASKGGNQPQHF. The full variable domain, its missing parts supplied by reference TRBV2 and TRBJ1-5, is EPEVTQTPSHQVTQMGQEVILRCVPISNHLYFYWYRQILGQKVEFLVSFYNNEISEKSEIFDDQFSVERPDGSNFTLKIRSTKLEDSAMYFCASKGGNQPQHFGDGTRLSIL.

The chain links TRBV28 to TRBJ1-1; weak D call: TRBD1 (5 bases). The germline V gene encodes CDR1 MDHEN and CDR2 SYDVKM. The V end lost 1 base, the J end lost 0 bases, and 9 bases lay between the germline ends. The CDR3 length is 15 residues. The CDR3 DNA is TGTGCCAGCAGTTTATTAAGGACATTGAACACTGAAGCTTTCTTT. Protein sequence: CASSLLRTLNTEAFF.

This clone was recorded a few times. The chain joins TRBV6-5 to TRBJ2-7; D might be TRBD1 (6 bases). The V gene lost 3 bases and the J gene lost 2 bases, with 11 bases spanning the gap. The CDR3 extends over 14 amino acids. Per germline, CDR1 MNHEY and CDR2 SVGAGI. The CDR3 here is CASSYLQGAYEQYF. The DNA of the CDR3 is TGTGCCAGCAGTTATCTACAGGGAGCCTACGAGCAGTACTTC.

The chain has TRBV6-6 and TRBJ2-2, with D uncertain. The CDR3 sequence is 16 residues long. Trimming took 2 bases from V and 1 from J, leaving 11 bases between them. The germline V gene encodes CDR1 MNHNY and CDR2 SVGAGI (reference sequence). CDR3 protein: CASSYLSLMNTGELFF. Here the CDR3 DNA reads TGTGCCAGCAGTTACCTTTCCCTTATGAACACCGGGGAGCTGTTTTTT.